Listed below are T cell receptor beta chains from one sample, sequenced in a study of regulatory T cells in long-lasting Graves disease. TCRdb analysed the multiplex PCR reads with MiXCR anew, one entry per CDR3 protein. The table records around 450,000 distinct CDR3 sequences, around a fifth of them present only once. The specimen comprised peripheral blood mononuclear cells (PBMCs), sampled when the disease was refractory, from a patient treated with antithyroid drugs. Source of these receptors: a female donor with Graves disease. The conserved cysteine and the conserved F or W are not part of the CDR3 here.

TRBV29-1	TRBJ1-2	SVVSENYGYT
TRBV20-1	TRBJ1-2	SAMTSGYT
TRBV28	TRBJ2-5	ASSAEGGRAGETQY
TRBV6-1	TRBJ2-5	ASSGGGGAIQTQY
TRBV12-3/TRBV12-4	TRBJ2-3	ASSFLGNTQY
TRBV5-4	TRBJ1-1	ASSYQEENTEAF
TRBV28	TRBJ2-7	ASSETGTRGFEQY
TRBV7-9	TRBJ1-1	ASSQEVELAF
TRBV5-5	TRBJ1-4	ASSPNGQGHRKLF
TRBV12-3/TRBV12-4	TRBJ1-6	ANSGGRLSSYNSPLH
TRBV9	TRBJ1-1	ASSVGPRDSTEAF
TRBV28	TRBJ2-7	ASSYRGLGSYEQY
TRBV6-1	TRBJ2-7	ASTASGGDEQY
TRBV5-1	TRBJ2-2	ASSPQGALTGELF
TRBV5-5	TRBJ1-4	ASSFAPGSPATNEKLF
TRBV7-9	TRBJ1-2	ASSLFEGGAVSGYT
TRBV7-2	TRBJ2-7	ASSPTSGSSEQY
TRBV30	TRBJ1-6	AWSGGSSYNSPLH
TRBV20-1	TRBJ1-2	SALRGQSGYT
TRBV6-7	TRBJ2-7	ASSYRRDYEQY
TRBV12-3/TRBV12-4	TRBJ1-5	ASSGQVNQPQH
TRBV19	TRBJ2-7	ASRMEGQASYEQY
TRBV3-1	TRBJ1-2	ASSLAGGYT
TRBV2	TRBJ2-2	GQGASGELF
TRBV6-2/TRBV6-3	TRBJ2-2	ASRIGATNTGELF
TRBV28	TRBJ1-5	ASSLFGESQPQH
TRBV28	TRBJ2-5	ASRSGVSETQY
TRBV14	TRBJ2-2	ASSPGLAGPSTGELF
TRBV28	TRBJ2-5	ASSLGRGAEETQY
TRBV27	TRBJ1-4	ASSFITPGKEKLF
TRBV4-3	TRBJ2-7	ASSHQTSGARSYEQY
TRBV9	TRBJ2-5	ASSAPGTGETQY
TRBV6-6	TRBJ1-2	ASSYSRRSGAATTNYGYT